This T cell receptor beta chain came from a study of control samples from healthy donors and cancer patients. This table comes from immunoSEQ multiplex PCR, and its TCRdb copy is limited to in-frame clones, with some not included. In the table there are 150,000 to 200,000 clones, 85% to 90% of which are singletons. Deletions cut 5 bases from V and 5 bases from J, with 9 bases between. The CDR3 runs 13 residues. In germline, CDR1 is SGHTA, CDR2 FQGTGA. The specimen sequenced was blood. V gene TRBV7-3 combines with J gene TRBJ2-2, with D unclear. This receptor was obtained from a woman in her forties or fifties in good health. This chain's CDR3 is CASSLQLTGELFF. The CDR3 nucleotides read TGTGCCAGCAGCCTACAGCTTACCGGGGAGCTGTTTTTT.